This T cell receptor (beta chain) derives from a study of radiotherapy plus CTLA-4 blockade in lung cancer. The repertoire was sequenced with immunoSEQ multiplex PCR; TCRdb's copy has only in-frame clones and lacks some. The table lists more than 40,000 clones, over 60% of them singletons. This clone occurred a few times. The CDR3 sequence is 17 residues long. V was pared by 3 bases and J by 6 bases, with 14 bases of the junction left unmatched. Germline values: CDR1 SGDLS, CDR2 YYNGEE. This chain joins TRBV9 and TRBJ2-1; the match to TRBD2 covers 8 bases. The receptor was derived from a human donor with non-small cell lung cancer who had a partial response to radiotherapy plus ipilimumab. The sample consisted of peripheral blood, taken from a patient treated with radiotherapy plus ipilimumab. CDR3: CASSARLALDGSNEQFF. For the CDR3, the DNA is TGTGCCAGCAGCGCTCGACTAGCGCTAGATGGAAGCAATGAGCAGTTCTTC.